Listed below are T cell receptor beta chains from one sample, sequenced in a study of T cell repertoires in cytomegalovirus infection. TCRdb re-analysed the reads in MiXCR, keeping a single row per CDR3 protein. The sample has about 440,000 distinct CDR3 sequences, approximately 32% seen once; the top ten hold roughly 13%. Sample: PBMCs. These receptors were taken from a human donor in good health (CMV status not recorded). Some clones in this sample may be carry-over from other donors' samples. CDR3s include the opening cysteine and the closing phenylalanine or tryptophan. The D gene is left open where the match is weak. The size of a clone is reported for some rows only, either as once, few or many, or as a class for expanded clones.

TRBV28	TRBJ2-2	-	-	CASSLSPGDTVELFF	TGTGCCAGCAGTTTATCTCCAGGGGACACCGTTGAGCTGTTTTTT
TRBV6-1	TRBJ1-4	-	-	CASSWSHFKLFF	TGTGCCAGCAGTTGGTCCCACTTCAAACTGTTTTTT
TRBV27	TRBJ1-4	TRBD1	many	CASKSRGTGFNEKLFF	TGTGCCAGCAAGTCGCGAGGGACAGGGTTTAATGAAAAACTGTTTTTT
TRBV20-1	TRBJ2-3	-	-	CSARDRPGPDTQYF	TGCAGTGCTAGAGATCGGCCGGGCCCAGATACGCAGTATTTT
TRBV6-6	TRBJ1-5	-	-	CASSYSPDLQPQHF	TGTGCCAGCAGTTACTCCCCCGACTTGCAGCCCCAGCATTTT
TRBV6-2/TRBV6-3	TRBJ2-7	TRBD1	many	CASRGTGRSFYEQYF	TGTGCCAGCAGGGGGACAGGGAGAAGCTTCTACGAGCAGTACTTC
TRBV20-1	TRBJ2-1	TRBD2	-	CSASAIAGSSYNEQFF	TGCAGTGCCAGCGCAATAGCGGGGAGCTCCTACAATGAGCAGTTCTTC
TRBV6-5	TRBJ1-2	-	few	CASRPGGNYGYTF	TGTGCCAGTCGCCCCGGGGGGAACTATGGCTACACCTTC
TRBV24-1	TRBJ2-2	TRBD1	many	CATSDRDREAGELFF	TGTGCCACCAGTGATCGGGACAGGGAGGCCGGGGAGCTGTTTTTT
TRBV20-1	TRBJ2-3	-	-	CSAGGPGPDTRYF	TGCAGTGCTGGAGGCCCGGGCCCAGATACGCGGTATTTT
TRBV6-5	TRBJ1-1	TRBD1	few	CASSYSTGEEAFF	TGTGCCAGCAGTTACTCGACAGGGGAGGAAGCTTTCTTT
TRBV7-2	TRBJ1-5	-	many	CASSMSRDSNQPQHF	TGTGCCAGCAGCATGAGCCGGGACAGCAATCAGCCCCAGCATTTT
TRBV7-2	TRBJ1-6	-	once	CDSSLERNYNSPLHF	TGTGACAGCAGCTTAGAGCGGAACTATAATTCACCCCTCCACTTT
TRBV7-8	TRBJ2-1	TRBD2	-	CASRLRGAYNEQFF	TGTGCCAGCAGGTTGCGGGGGGCGTACAATGAGCAGTTCTTC
TRBV11-2	TRBJ2-4	TRBD2	-	CASSLTSGGARDIQYF	TGTGCCAGCAGCTTAACTAGCGGGGGGGCACGGGACATTCAGTACTTC
TRBV19	TRBJ1-5	-	few	CASSIGQVSNQPQHF	TGTGCCAGTAGTATTGGGCAGGTTAGCAATCAGCCCCAGCATTTT
TRBV7-3	TRBJ1-4	TRBD1	many	CASSFKQGNEKLFF	TGTGCCAGCAGCTTTAAACAGGGGAACGAAAAACTGTTTTTT
TRBV19	TRBJ2-1	-	few	CATARSGSLGSNEQFF	TGTGCCACCGCGAGGAGCGGGTCCCTTGGGTCCAATGAGCAGTTCTTC